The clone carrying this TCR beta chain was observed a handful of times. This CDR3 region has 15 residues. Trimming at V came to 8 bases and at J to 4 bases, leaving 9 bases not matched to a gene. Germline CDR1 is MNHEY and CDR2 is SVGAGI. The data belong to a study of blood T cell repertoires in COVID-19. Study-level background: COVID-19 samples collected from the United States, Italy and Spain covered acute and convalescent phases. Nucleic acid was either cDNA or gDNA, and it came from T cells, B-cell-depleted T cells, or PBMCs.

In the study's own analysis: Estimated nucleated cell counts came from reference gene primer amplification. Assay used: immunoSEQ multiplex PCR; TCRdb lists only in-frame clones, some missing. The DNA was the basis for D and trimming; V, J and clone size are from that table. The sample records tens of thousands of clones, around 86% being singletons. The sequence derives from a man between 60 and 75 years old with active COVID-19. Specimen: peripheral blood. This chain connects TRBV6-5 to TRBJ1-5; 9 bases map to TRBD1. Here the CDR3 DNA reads TGTGCCAGCGCCGGGACAGGGCGGGCGAATCAGCCCCAGCATTTT. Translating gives CASAGTGRANQPQHF.